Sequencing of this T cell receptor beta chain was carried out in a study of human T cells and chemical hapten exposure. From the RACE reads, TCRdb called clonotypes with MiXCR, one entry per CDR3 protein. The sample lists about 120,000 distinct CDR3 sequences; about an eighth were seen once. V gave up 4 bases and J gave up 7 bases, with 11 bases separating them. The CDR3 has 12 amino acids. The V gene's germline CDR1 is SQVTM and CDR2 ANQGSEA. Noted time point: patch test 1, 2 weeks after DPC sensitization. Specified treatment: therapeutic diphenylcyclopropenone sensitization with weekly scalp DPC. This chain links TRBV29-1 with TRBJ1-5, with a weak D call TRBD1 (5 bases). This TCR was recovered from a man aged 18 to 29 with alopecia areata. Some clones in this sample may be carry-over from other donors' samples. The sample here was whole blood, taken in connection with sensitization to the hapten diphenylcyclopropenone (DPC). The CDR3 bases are TGCAGCGTTGCAGGGTTTGAACAGCCCCAGCATTTT. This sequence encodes CSVAGFEQPQHF.